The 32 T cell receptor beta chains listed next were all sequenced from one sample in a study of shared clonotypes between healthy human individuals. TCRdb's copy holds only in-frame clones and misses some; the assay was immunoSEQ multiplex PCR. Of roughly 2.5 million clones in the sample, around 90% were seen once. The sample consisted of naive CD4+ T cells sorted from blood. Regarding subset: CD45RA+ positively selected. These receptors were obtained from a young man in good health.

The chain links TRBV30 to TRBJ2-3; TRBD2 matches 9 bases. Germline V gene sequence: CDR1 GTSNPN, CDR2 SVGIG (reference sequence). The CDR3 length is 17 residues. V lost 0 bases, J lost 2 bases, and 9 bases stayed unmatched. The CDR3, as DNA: TGTGCCTGGAGTGTACTCCGGACTAGCGACAACACAGATACGCAGTATTTT. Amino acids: CAWSVLRTSDNTDTQYF.

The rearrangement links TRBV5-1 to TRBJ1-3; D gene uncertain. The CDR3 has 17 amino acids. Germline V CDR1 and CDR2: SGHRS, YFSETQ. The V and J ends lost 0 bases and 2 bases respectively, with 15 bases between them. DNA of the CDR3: TGCGCCAGCAGCTTGGCCTCTAACCAACTAGCTGGAAACACCATATATTTT. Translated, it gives CASSLASNQLAGNTIYF.

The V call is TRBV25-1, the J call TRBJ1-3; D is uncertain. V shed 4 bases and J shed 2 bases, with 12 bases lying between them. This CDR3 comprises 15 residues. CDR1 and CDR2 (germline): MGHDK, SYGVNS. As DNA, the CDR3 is TGTGCCAGCAGTGCTTTTCCCTATACTGGAAACACCATATATTTT. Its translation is CASSAFPYTGNTIYF.

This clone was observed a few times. DNA for the CDR3: TGTGCCAGCTCACCACCGTGGGGAAGGGACACTGAAGCTTTCTTT. It encodes CASSPPWGRDTEAFF. The chain links TRBV18 to TRBJ1-1; D gene ambiguous. Deletions cut 0 bases from V and 3 bases from J, with 11 bases between. CDR1 and CDR2 (germline): KGHSH, LQKENI. The CDR3 has 15 residues.

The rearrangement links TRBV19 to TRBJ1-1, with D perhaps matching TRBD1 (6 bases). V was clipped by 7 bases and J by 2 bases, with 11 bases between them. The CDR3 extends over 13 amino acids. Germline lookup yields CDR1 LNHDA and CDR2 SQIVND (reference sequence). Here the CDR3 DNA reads TGTGCCAGTACCCGGGACAACAACACTGAAGCTTTCTTT. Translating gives CASTRDNNTEAFF.

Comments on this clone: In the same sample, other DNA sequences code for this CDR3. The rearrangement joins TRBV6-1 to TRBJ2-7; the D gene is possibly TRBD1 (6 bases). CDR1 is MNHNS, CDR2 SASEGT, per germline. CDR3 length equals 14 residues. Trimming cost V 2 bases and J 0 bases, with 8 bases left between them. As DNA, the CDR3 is TGTGCCAGCAGTGAACAGGGGCTCTCCTACGAGCAGTACTTC. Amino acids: CASSEQGLSYEQYF.

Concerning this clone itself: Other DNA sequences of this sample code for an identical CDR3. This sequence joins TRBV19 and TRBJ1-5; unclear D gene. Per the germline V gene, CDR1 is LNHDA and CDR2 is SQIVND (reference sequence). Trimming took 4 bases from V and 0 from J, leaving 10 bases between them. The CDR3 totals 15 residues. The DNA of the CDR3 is TGTGCCAGTAGTACGCTTTACAGTAGCAATCAGCCCCAGCATTTT. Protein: CASSTLYSSNQPQHF.

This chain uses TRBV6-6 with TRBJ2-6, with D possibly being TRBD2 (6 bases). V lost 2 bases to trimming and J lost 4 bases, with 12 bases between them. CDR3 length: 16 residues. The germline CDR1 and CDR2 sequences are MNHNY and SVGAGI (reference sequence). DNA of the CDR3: TGTGCCAGCAGTTACCGCGGGGCATCCGGGGCCAACGTCCTGACTTTC. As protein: CASSYRGASGANVLTF.

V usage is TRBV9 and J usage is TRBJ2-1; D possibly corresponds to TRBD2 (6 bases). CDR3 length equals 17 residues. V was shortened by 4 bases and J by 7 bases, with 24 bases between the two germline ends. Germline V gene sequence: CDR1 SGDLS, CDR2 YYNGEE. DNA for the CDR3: TGTGCCAGCAGCCCGGGTCCCTGGTCGGGAGCGTTGAATGAGCAGTTCTTC. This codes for CASSPGPWSGALNEQFF.

DNA for the CDR3: TGCGCCAGCAGTGGTGTTGGAAACCACGAGCAGTACTTC. Protein: CASSGVGNHEQYF. The chain is built from TRBV10-1 and TRBJ2-7; D unclear. CDR1 and CDR2 (germline): WNHNN, SYGVQD (reference sequence). The CDR3 contains 13 residues. With 4 bases removed from V and 5 bases from J, the gap between germline ends came to 12 bases.

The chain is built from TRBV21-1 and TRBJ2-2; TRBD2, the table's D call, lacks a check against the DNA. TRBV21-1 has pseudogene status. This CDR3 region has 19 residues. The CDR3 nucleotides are TGTGCCAGCAGCCCCAAGAAGTCTAGCGGGAGGACGAACACCGGGGAGCTGTTTTTT. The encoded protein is CASSPKKSSGRTNTGELFF.

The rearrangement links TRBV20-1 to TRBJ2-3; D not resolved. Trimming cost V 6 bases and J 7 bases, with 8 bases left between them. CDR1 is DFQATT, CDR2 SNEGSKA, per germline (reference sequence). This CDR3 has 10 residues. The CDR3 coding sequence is TGCAGTGCCCTCGCGAATACGCAGTATTTT. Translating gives CSALANTQYF.

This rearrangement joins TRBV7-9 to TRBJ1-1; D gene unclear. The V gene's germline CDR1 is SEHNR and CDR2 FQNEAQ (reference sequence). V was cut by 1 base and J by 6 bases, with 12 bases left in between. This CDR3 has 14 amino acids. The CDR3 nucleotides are TGTGCCAGCAGCTTAGAGGGAAGGGAGGCTGAAGCTTTCTTT. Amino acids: CASSLEGREAEAFF.

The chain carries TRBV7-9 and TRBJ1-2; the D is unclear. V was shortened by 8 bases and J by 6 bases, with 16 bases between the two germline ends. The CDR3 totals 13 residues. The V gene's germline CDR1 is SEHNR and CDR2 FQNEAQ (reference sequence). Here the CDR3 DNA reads TGTGCCAGCGGTCGCAGCCCTAATAATGGCTACACCTTC. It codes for CASGRSPNNGYTF.

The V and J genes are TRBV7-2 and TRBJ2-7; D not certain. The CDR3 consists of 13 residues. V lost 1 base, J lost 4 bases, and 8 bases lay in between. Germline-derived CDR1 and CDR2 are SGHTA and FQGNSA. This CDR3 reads CASSLGIRYEQYF. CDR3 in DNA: TGTGCCAGCAGCTTAGGGATCCGGTACGAGCAGTACTTC.

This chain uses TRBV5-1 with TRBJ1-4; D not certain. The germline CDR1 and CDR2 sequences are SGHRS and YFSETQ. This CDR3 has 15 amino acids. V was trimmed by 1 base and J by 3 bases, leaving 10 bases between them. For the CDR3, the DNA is TGCGCCAGCAGCTTGTACGGGGTTGCTAATGAAAAACTGTTTTTT. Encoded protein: CASSLYGVANEKLFF.

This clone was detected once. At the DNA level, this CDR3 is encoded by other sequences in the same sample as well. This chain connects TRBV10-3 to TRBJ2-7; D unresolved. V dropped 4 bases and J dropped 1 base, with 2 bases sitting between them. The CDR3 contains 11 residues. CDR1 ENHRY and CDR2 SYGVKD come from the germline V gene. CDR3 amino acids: CAISASYEQYF. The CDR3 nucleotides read TGTGCCATCAGTGCGTCCTACGAGCAGTACTTC.

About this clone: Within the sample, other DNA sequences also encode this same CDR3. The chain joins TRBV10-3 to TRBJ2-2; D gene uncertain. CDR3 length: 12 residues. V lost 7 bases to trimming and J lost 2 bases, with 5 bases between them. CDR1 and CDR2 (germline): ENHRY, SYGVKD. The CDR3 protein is CAIKGNTGELFF. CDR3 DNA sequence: TGTGCCATCAAGGGAAACACCGGGGAGCTGTTTTTT.

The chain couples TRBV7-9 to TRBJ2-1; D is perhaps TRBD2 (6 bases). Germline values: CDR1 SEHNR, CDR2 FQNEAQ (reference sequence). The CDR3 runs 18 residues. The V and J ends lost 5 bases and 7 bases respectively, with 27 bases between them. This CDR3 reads CASSHKVGRDLGINEQFF. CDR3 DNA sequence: TGTGCCAGCAGCCACAAGGTGGGGCGGGACCTGGGTATTAATGAGCAGTTCTTC.

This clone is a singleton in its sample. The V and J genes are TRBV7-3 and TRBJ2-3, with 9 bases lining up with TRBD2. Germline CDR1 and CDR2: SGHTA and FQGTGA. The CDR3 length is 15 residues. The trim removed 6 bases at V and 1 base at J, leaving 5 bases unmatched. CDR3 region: CASSPWTSGTDTQYF. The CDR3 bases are TGTGCCAGCAGTCCGTGGACTAGCGGCACAGATACGCAGTATTTT.

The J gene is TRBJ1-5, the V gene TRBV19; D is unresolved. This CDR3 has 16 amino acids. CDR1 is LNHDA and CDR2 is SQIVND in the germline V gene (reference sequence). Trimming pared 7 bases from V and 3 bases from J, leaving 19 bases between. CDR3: CASIGRNGASNQPQHF. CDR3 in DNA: TGTGCCAGTATAGGTAGGAATGGTGCGTCCAATCAGCCCCAGCATTTT.

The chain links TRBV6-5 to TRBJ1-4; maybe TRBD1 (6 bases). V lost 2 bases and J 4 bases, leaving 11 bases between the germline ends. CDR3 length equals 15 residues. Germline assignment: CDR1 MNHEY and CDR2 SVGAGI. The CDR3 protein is CASSYGGGGNEKLFF. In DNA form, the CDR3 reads TGTGCCAGCAGTTACGGGGGAGGGGGTAATGAAAAACTGTTTTTT.

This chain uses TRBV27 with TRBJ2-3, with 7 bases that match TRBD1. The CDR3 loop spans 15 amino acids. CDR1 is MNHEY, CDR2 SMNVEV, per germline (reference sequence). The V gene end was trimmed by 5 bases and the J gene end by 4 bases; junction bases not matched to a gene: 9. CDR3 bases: TGTGCCAGCAGTCTTCAACAGGGGTGGCCAGATACGCAGTATTTT. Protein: CASSLQQGWPDTQYF.

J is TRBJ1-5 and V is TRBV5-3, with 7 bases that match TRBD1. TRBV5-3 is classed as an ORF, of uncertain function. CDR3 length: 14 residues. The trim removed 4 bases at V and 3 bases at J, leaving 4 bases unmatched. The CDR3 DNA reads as TGTGCCAGAAGCCTTGGACAGGTCAATCAGCCCCAGCATTTT. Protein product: CARSLGQVNQPQHF.

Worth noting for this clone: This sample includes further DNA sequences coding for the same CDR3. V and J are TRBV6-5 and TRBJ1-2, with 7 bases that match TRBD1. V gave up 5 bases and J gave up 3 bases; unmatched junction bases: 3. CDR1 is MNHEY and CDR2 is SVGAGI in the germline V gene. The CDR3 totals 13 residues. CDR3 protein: CASSRGQDYGYTF. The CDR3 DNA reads TGTGCCAGCAGTAGAGGACAGGACTATGGCTACACCTTC.

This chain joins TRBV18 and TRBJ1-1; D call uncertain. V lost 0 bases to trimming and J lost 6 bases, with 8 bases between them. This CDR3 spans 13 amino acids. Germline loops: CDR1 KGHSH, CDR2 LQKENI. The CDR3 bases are TGTGCCAGCTCACCACCGCTCTCTTCTGAAGCTTTCTTT. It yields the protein CASSPPLSSEAFF.

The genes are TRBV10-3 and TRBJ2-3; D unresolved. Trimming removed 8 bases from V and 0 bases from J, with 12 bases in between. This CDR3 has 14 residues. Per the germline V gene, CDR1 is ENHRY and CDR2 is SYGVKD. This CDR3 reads CAIARTVSTDTQYF. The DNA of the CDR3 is TGTGCCATCGCCCGGACGGTAAGCACAGATACGCAGTATTTT.

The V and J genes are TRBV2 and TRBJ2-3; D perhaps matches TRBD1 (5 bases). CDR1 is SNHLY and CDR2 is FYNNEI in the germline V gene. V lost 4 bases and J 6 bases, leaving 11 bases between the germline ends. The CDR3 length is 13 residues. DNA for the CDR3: TGTGCCAGCAGTGGGGGCTTAGGGGATACGCAGTATTTT. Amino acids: CASSGGLGDTQYF.

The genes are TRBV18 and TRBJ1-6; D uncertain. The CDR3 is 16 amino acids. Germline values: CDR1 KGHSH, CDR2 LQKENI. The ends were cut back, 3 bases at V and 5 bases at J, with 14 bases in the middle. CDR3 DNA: TGTGCCAGCTCACCGCTACACGGTTGGGATAATTCACCCCTCCACTTT. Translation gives CASSPLHGWDNSPLHF. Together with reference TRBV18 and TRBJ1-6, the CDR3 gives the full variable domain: NAGVMQNPRHLVRRRGQEARLRCSPMKGHSHVYWYRQLPEEGLKFMVYLQKENIIDESGMPKERFSAEFPKEGPSILRIQQVVRGDSAAYFCASSPLHGWDNSPLHFGNGTRLTVT.

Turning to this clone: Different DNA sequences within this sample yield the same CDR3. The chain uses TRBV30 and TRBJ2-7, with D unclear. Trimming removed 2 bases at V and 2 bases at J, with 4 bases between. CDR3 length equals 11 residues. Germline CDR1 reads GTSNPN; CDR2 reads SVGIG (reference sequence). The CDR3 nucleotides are TGTGCCTGGAGTTCCCCCTACGAGCAGTACTTC. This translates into CAWSSPYEQYF.

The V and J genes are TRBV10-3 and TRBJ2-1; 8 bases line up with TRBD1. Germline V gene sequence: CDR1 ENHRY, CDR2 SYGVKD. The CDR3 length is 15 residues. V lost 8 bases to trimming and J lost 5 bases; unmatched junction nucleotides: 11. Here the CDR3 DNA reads TGTGCCATCGAAGGGGCGGGGACAGGTGACAATGAGCAGTTCTTC. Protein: CAIEGAGTGDNEQFF.

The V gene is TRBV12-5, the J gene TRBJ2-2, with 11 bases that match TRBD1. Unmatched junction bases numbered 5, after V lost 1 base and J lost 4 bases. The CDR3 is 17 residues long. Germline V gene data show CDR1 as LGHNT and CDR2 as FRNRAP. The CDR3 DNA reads TGTGCTAGTGGTTTGGCGGACAGGGGGCGCGGCACCGGGGAGCTGTTTTTT. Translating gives CASGLADRGRGTGELFF.